The 10 T cell receptor beta chains reported below all come from one sample, sequenced in a study of blood T cell repertoires in COVID-19. Assay: immunoSEQ multiplex PCR; the TCRdb copy retains only in-frame clones and omits some. The sample shows over 300,000 clones, about 90% of them seen only once. Sequencing was performed on peripheral blood. Receptors were obtained from a man younger than 35 with active or convalescent COVID-19.

J is TRBJ2-2 and V is TRBV5-1; no reliable D call. The CDR3 runs 15 residues. Trimming removed 0 bases from V and 0 bases from J, with 6 bases in between. Germline lookup yields CDR1 SGHRS and CDR2 YFSETQ. The CDR3 DNA reads TGCGCCAGCAGCTTGGACTCGCCGAACACCGGGGAGCTGTTTTTT. Translation gives CASSLDSPNTGELFF. The variable domain in full, completed from reference TRBV5-1 and TRBJ2-2, reads KAGVTQTPRYLIKTRGQQVTLSCSPISGHRSVSWYQQTPGQGLQFLFEYFSETQRNKGNFPGRFSGRQFSNSRSEMNVSTLELGDSALYLCASSLDSPNTGELFFGEGSRLTVL.

This clone was recorded a few times. The chain links TRBV9 to TRBJ2-7; D is undetermined. The CDR3 contains 13 residues. Trimming stripped 4 bases from V and 4 bases from J, with 12 bases between. Germline CDR1 and CDR2: SGDLS and YYNGEE. The CDR3 reads CASSPGGLYEQYF. In DNA, the CDR3 is TGTGCCAGCAGCCCCGGCGGTCTTTACGAGCAGTACTTC.

The genes are TRBV19 and TRBJ2-3; 10 bases line up with TRBD1. With V trimmed by 8 bases and J by 6 bases, 5 bases remained unmatched. Looked up from germline, CDR1 is LNHDA and CDR2 is SQIVND (reference sequence). This CDR3 region has 13 residues. CDR3 nucleotides: TGTGCCAGTGGGGACAGGGGTGGGGATACGCAGTATTTT. Its translation is CASGDRGGDTQYF.

This sequence joins TRBV27 and TRBJ1-4, with D possibly being TRBD1 (5 bases). Germline V gene sequence: CDR1 MNHEY, CDR2 SMNVEV (reference sequence). This CDR3 spans 15 amino acids. Between the trimmed V and J ends, which lost 6 bases and 8 bases, there was a span of 19 bases. This chain's CDR3 is CASRRAGNLPEKLFF. CDR3 nucleotides: TGTGCCAGCAGAAGAGCAGGGAACCTTCCCGAAAAACTGTTTTTT. Filled out from reference TRBV27 and TRBJ1-4, the complete variable domain reads EAQVTQNPRYLITVTGKKLTVTCSQNMNHEYMSWYRQDPGLGLRQIYYSMNVEVTDKGDVPEGYKVSRKEKRNFPLILESPSPNQTSLYFCASRRAGNLPEKLFFGSGTQLSVL.

The J gene is TRBJ1-2, the V gene TRBV3-1 (or the pseudogene TRBV3-2); no clear D. From germline, CDR1 is LGHDT and CDR2 YNNKEL (reference sequence). Trimming cost V 0 bases and J 10 bases, with 18 bases left between them. The length of the CDR3 is 15 residues. The chain's CDR3 is CASSQDPGDLIAYTF. The CDR3 nucleotides are TGTGCCAGCAGCCAAGATCCCGGCGACCTAATAGCCTACACCTTC.

As concerns this clone: The same CDR3 arises from other DNA sequences in this sample as well. This rearrangement joins TRBV18 to TRBJ2-7; 7 nucleotides line up with TRBD1. Trimming took 1 base from V and 2 from J; bases not matched to a gene: 2. Germline V lookup: CDR1 KGHSH, CDR2 LQKENI. This CDR3 spans 14 amino acids. DNA of the CDR3: TGTGCCAGCTCACCACAGGGGGCCCCCTACGAGCAGTACTTC. As protein: CASSPQGAPYEQYF.

The CDR3 here is CASSYSNTENTEAFF. The CDR3 nucleotides are TGTGCCAGCAGTTACTCAAACACAGAGAACACTGAAGCTTTCTTT. The chain joins TRBV6-2 or TRBV6-3 to TRBJ1-1; no clear D. This CDR3 contains 15 residues. From germline, CDR1 is MNHEY and CDR2 SVGEGT. The V gene lost 0 bases and the J gene lost 1 base, with 9 bases spanning the gap.

This chain uses TRBV28 with TRBJ2-5, with 11 bases fitting TRBD2. In germline, CDR1 is MDHEN, CDR2 SYDVKM. The CDR3 length is 16 residues. The J segment lost 5 bases and the V segment lost 5 bases, leaving 10 bases of the junction unmatched. The CDR3, as DNA: TGTGCCAGCAGTCCCGGATTAGCGGGAGGGCAGGAGACCCAGTACTTC. The encoded protein is CASSPGLAGGQETQYF.

This rearrangement joins TRBV6-7 to TRBJ1-5, with 9 bases identical to TRBD1. TRBV6-7 is treated as an ORF (open reading frame) with a function not yet certain. Trimming took 2 bases from V and 1 from J; bases not matched to a gene: 6. The CDR3 loop spans 17 amino acids. The DNA for the CDR3 is TGTGCCAGCAGTTACCGGGACAGGGTTTACAGCAATCAGCCCCAGCATTTT. Protein product: CASSYRDRVYSNQPQHF.

This clone occurred many times. V gene TRBV6-4 combines with J gene TRBJ1-5; D is ambiguous. Trimming stripped 4 bases from V and 4 bases from J, with 8 bases between. The CDR3 runs 13 residues. Germline CDR1 reads MRHNA; CDR2 reads SNTAGT. The CDR3 DNA sequence: TGTGCCAGCAGTGCGGCAGCGAATCAGCCCCAGCATTTT. Translated: CASSAAANQPQHF.